This T cell receptor (beta chain) was captured by sequencing in a study of radiation and T cells in renal cell carcinoma (TCRdb year 2020). As for the study more broadly: In total, approximately 53 samples, comprising roughly 25 tumors and 27 peripheral blood samples, were subjected to TCR beta sequencing. Across all 53 samples, 4,000,000 or so unique CDR3 nucleotide sequences encoding 2.5 million to 3 million unique CDR3 amino acid sequences were identified. Study-wide conclusions, independent of this receptor: Because only small tumor regions of 0.9 to 1 g were available, the study did not capture intratumoral heterogeneity. The single-armed trial design could not address effects of radiation dose or scheduling on the TCR repertoire. Higher TCR clonality was observed in irradiated tumors than in controls, with an average of roughly 50% of the repertoire accounted for by the top 100 clonotypes, compared with 43% in nephrectomy-only tumors. Compared with control tumors, irradiated tumors had a greater number of dominant CDR3 motifs, and these motifs made up a bigger portion of the repertoire.

This clone appeared once. Its cognate antigen has yet to be identified. No base quality values were provided; no much bigger clone lies one nucleotide off. TCR beta libraries were generated from genomic DNA with the immunoSEQ kit, following the manufacturer's recommendations. For library preparation, a first multiplex PCR was performed with proprietary primers, followed by a second PCR in which unique barcodes were added, and bead cleanups were performed after each round. Each sample batch included a kit-provided positive control reaction and a negative control reaction. The final libraries were assessed on an Agilent 4200 TapeStation D1000 ScreenTape, pooled by volume, and quantified by qPCR. Sequencing ran on an Illumina NextSeq500 with a MidOutput 150-cycle cartridge, using 156 Read1 and 15 Index1 cycles with kit custom primers. The pooled library was loaded at roughly 0.93 pM, with a roughly 20% PhiX control spiked in. The paper's processing steps were these. The vendor-processed data were analyzed in R, and a clonotype was defined as all T cells that share the same CDR3 nucleotide sequence. In the clone abundance analyses, frequencies in each sample were normalized to that sample's 10,000 most abundant clones. Public T cell clones, which averaged fewer than five per sample, were excluded before analysis. Dominant motifs were analyzed with ImmunoMap using the PAM10 matrix, a gap penalty of 30, and a homology threshold of 0.3, and motifs with a cumulative frequency of at least 0.01 were considered dominant. Entries here come from immuneACCESS through TCRdb and include only in-frame sequences with V and J called. Some clones fail to appear in such tables; in the studies checked, an unresolved V gene covers under half of the shortfall, and the cause of the remainder is unknown. V and J calls and clone size are those listed in that table; D and trimming were worked out from the DNA. Within this sample are over 15,000 clones, with approximately 56% of them counted one time only. The ten largest clones represent 9.7% of the sample.

CDR1 and CDR2, looked up from the germline V gene, are SGHTA and FQGNSA. V was cut back by 2 bases and J by 2 bases, leaving a gap of 11 bases between them. The CDR3 measures 15 amino acids from cysteine to phenylalanine. Only the CDR3 part of the read is kept: 45 bases, read in frame from the first base. In light of the paper, this sample's time point label describes: tumor resected at nephrectomy. The meaning of the sample's treatment or condition label: treatment-naive control, cytoreductive nephrectomy. The control tumors were taken from treatment-naive renal cell carcinoma patients who had cytoreductive nephrectomy with no earlier radiation. Every patient's renal cell carcinoma showed clear cell pathology. Control tumors used for TCR sequencing came from a handful of females and roughly ten males, resected 2011 to 2014, with median age around 50 years (range about 35 to 85). Tumors were dissociated mechanically, digested with collagenase/hyaluronidase at 37 degrees C, processed in gentleMACS C tubes, and stored in liquid nitrogen. Genomic DNA for TCR sequencing was prepared using the QIAamp DNA Blood Mini Kit (Qiagen). The analyses included just those samples that passed every quality control check.

This sample comprised tumor tissue, obtained from a patient whose treatment was nephrectomy without radiotherapy. This TCR was sampled from a man aged 35 to 55 with renal cell carcinoma. This chain joins TRBV7-2 to TRBJ2-3; TRBD2 might be the D gene, on 7 matching bases. The DNA sequence is as follows: TGTGCCAGCAGCTTATGGGGGGGGCTCACAGATACGCAGTATTTT. Translated, this is CASSLWGGLTDTQYF.